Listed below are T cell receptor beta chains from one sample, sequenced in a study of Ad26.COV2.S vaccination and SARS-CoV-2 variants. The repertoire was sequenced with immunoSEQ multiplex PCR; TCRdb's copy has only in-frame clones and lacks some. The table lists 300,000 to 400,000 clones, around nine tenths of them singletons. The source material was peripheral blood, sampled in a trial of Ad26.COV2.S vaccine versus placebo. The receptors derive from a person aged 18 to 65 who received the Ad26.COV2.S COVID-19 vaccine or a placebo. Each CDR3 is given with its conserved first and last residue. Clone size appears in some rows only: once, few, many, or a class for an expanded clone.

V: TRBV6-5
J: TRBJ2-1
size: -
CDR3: CASSPGTHSYNEQFF

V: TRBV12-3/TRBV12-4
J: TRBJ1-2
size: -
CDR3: CASSPQGIYGYTF

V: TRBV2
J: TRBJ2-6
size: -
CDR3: CASSETTDSFSGANVLTF

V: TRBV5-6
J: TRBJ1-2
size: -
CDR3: CASSLWTQGSGGYTF

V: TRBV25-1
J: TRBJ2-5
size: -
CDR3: CASSEYGAGQETQYF

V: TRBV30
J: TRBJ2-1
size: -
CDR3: CAWSVVRDSEQFF

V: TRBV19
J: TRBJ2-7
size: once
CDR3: CASSIASLGGYEQYF

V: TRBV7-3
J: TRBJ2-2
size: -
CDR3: CASSLFTGVDTGELFF

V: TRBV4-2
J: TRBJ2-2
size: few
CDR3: CASSQSIGGESGELFF

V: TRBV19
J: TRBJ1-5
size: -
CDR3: CASTPEDRSRGQPQHF

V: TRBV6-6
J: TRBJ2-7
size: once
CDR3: CASSSNRAGVNEQYF

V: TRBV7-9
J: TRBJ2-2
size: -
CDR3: CASSLGVSGELFF

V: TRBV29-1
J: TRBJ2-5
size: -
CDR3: CSVDSGQGEETQYF

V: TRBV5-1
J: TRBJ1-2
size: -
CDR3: CASSWTGQIDYGYTF

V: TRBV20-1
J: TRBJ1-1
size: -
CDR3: CSASDRGTEAFF

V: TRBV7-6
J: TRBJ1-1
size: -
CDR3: CASSLYRGNTEAFF

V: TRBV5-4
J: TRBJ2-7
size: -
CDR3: CASSPGATMAGEQYF

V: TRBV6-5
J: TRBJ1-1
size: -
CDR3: CASSYSGGPLGTEAFF

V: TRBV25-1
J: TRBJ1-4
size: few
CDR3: CASRSGDRVSEKLFF

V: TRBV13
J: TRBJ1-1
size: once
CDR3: CASSLPANTEAFF

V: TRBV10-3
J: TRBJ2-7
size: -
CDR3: CAISPGGREQYF

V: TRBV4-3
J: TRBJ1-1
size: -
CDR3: CASSQDLGAAFEAFF

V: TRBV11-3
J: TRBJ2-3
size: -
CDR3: CASSIGQGSDTQYF

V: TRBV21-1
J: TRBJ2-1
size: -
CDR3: CASSKGINEQFF

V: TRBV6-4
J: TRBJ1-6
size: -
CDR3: CASSDPPDRSRAHSPLHF

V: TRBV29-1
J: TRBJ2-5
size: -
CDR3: CSVEVGGGGTQYF

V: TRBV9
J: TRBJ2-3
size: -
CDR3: CASSVLLTGTTTDTQYF

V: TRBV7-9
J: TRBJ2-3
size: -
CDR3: CASTPTDTQYF

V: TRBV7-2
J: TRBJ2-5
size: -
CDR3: CASSLGSGGKVETQYF

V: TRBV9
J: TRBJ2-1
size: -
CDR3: CASSVGRQELSYNEQFF

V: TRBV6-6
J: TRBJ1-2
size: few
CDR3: CASSYSTDYGYTF

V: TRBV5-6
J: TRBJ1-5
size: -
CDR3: CASSFEMVGPQHF

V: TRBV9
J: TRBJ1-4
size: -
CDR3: CASSLTGGPNEKLFF

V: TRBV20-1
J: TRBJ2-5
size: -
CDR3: CSASEEGRGETQYF

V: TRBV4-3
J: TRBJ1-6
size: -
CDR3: CASSQDLGNSPLHF

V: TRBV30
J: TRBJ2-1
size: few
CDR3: CAWRTLEDNEQFF

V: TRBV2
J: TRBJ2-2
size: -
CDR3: CASREDGGANGELFF

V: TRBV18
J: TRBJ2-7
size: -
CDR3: CASSPIDVGVNSYEQYF

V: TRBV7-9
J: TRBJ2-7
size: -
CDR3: CASSLAGVYDEQYF

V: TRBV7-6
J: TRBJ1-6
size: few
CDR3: CASSLGSTGINNSPLHF

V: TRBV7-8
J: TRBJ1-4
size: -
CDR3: CASSSAGGQPNEKLFF

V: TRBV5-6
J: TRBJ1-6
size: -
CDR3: CASSRGGRGFSPLHF